This entry is about one T cell receptor beta chain. The record originates from a study of T cells after yellow fever vaccination. TCRdb reprocessed the 5' RACE reads with MiXCR, giving one entry per CDR3 protein. This repertoire shows about 340,000 distinct CDR3 sequences, around 13% found once; its top ten account for 3.2%. The CDR3 consists of 13 residues. V was cut by 3 bases and J by 1 base, with 3 bases left in between. Per the germline V gene, CDR1 is SGHTA and CDR2 is FQGNSA. Material: CD4+ T cells sorted from PBMCs, obtained 15 days after the yellow fever booster vaccination. The TCR originated in a man younger than 30 who received the YFV17D yellow fever vaccine. The genes are TRBV7-2 and TRBJ2-2; no definite D call. The CDR3 spells CASSFMNTGELFF. The CDR3, as DNA: TGTGCCAGCAGCTTTATGAACACCGGGGAGCTGTTTTTT.